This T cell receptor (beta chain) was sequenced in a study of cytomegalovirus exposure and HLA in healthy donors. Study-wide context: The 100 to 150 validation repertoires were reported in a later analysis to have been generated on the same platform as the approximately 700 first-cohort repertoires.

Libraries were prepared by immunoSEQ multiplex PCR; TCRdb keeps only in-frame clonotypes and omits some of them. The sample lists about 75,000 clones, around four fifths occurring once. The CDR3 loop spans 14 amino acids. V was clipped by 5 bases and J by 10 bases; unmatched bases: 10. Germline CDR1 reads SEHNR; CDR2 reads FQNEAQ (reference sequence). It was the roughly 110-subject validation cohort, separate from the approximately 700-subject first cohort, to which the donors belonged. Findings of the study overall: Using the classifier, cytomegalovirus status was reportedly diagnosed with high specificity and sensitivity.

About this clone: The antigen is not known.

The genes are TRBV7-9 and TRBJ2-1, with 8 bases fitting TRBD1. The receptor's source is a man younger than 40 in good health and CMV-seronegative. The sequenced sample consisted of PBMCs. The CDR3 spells CASSRPGTGDEQFF. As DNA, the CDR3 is TGTGCCAGCAGCCGACCCGGGACAGGTGACGAGCAGTTCTTC.